Following are 19 T cell receptor beta chains from one sample sequenced in a study of cytomegalovirus exposure and HLA in healthy donors. Researchers ran the PCR with 60 Vbeta and 13 Jbeta primers. Repertoires were generated with immunoSEQ multiplex PCR, while TCRdb's copy carries only in-frame clones and drops some. There are approximately 110,000 clones in the sample; 12% occur only once, and 15% to 20% lies in the top ten. The sample taken for sequencing was PBMCs. Source of these receptors: a man aged 40-49 years in good health and CMV-seropositive.

The rearrangement joins TRBV10-3 to TRBJ1-5, with a possible D match to TRBD1 (6 bases). Trimming took 4 bases from V and 6 from J, leaving 13 bases between them. The germline CDR1 and CDR2 sequences are ENHRY and SYGVKD. The CDR3 loop spans 14 amino acids. The CDR3, as DNA: TGTGCCATCAGTGGGGCAGGGGTCGGTCAGCCCCAGCATTTT. This codes for CAISGAGVGQPQHF.

The CDR3 region has the DNA TGCGCCAGCAGTGCATATCTAGCGGGAGAGTCGACCCAGTACTTC. Protein: CASSAYLAGESTQYF. The chain employs TRBV10-2 and TRBJ2-5; 10 bases map to TRBD2. The CDR3 runs 15 residues. The ends lost 4 bases at V and 7 bases at J; junction bases unmatched: 9. Germline V CDR1 and CDR2: WSHSY, SAAADI.

This clone was found a few times. The chain is built from TRBV18 and TRBJ2-7, with 9 bases lining up with TRBD1. Trimming removed 3 bases from V and 3 bases from J; junction bases left unmatched: 3. The CDR3 covers 14 residues. Germline CDR1 is KGHSH and CDR2 is LQKENI. CDR3 protein: CASSPTGGRYEQYF. The CDR3 DNA follows: TGTGCCAGCTCACCGACAGGGGGACGCTACGAGCAGTACTTC.

The rearrangement uses TRBV11-2 and TRBJ1-5; D might be TRBD1 (5 bases). CDR3 length equals 13 residues. Per germline, CDR1 SGHAT and CDR2 FQNNGV. V lost 3 bases to trimming and J lost 6 bases, with 9 bases between them. CDR3 DNA sequence: TGTGCCAGCAGCTTGGGGGGTAGTCAGCCCCAGCATTTT. This gives the protein CASSLGGSQPQHF.

The chain combines TRBV21-1 with TRBJ2-1; whether TRBD1, the table's D call, matches the DNA was not checked. TRBV21-1 constitutes a pseudogene. The CDR3 is 17 amino acids. CDR3 DNA: TGTGCCAGCAGCAAAGAACGGACACCTATCTCCTACAATGAGCAGTTCTTC. Translation gives CASSKERTPISYNEQFF.

This clone was counted a few times. This chain uses TRBV5-1 with TRBJ1-2, with D tentatively TRBD1 (6 bases). The V end was cut by 4 bases, the J end by 0 bases, with 13 bases between. Germline CDR1 SGHRS, CDR2 YFSETQ. This CDR3 has 15 residues. CDR3 residues: CASSPGQIPNYGYTF. The CDR3 DNA reads as TGCGCCAGCAGCCCCGGACAGATACCTAACTATGGCTACACCTTC.

J is TRBJ2-7 and V is TRBV5-6; 7 bases fit TRBD2. After removal of 2 bases from V and 5 bases from J, the junction contained 10 bases not matched to a gene. The CDR3 contains 15 residues. Germline V gives CDR1 SGHDT, CDR2 YYEEEE. The CDR3 spells CASSLISGISHEQYF. CDR3 coding DNA: TGTGCCAGCAGCTTAATAAGCGGGATCAGCCACGAGCAGTACTTC.

The rearrangement uses TRBV2 and TRBJ2-2, with 10 nucleotides matching TRBD2. Germline CDR1 reads SNHLY; CDR2 reads FYNNEI. The CDR3 loop spans 17 amino acids. V lost 6 bases and J lost 0; bases outside the gene matches: 7. The CDR3 coding sequence is TGTGCCAGCAGGTCTAGCGGGGGTACCGCGAACACCGGGGAGCTGTTTTTT. Translating gives CASRSSGGTANTGELFF.

The table lists this clone with a few counts. The chain recombines TRBV11-2 with TRBJ1-2, with 7 bases lining up with TRBD1. J gave up 2 bases and V 1 base, and 10 bases lay outside the gene matches. The CDR3 runs to 17 residues. Germline V gene lookup returns CDR1 SGHAT and CDR2 FQNNGV. The CDR3 DNA follows: TGTGCCAGCAGCTTAGCAGGGGGTGGAGGGCCCAACTATGGCTACACCTTC. Translation gives CASSLAGGGGPNYGYTF.

This clone was recorded a few times. The V call is TRBV5-1, the J call TRBJ1-4; 9 bases agree with TRBD1. V lost 0 bases and J lost 5; bases outside the gene matches: 2. Germline lookup yields CDR1 SGHRS and CDR2 YFSETQ. The CDR3 sequence is 15 residues long. The CDR3 loop reads CASSLGGTGNEKLFF. For the CDR3, the DNA is TGCGCCAGCAGCTTGGGAGGGACAGGGAATGAAAAACTGTTTTTT.

The rearrangement links TRBV11-2 to TRBJ2-1, with 7 bases aligning to TRBD2. Germline V gene lookup returns CDR1 SGHAT and CDR2 FQNNGV. The V gene end was trimmed by 4 bases and the J gene end by 10 bases; junction bases not matched to a gene: 13. The CDR3 runs to 15 residues. CDR3 DNA sequence: TGTGCCAGCAGCTCACGCGGACTAGTAGGGACCGAGCAGTTCTTC. This sequence encodes CASSSRGLVGTEQFF.

The CDR3 spells CASSLFDQGTEAFF. The CDR3 DNA reads as TGTGCCAGCAGCTTATTTGACCAGGGCACTGAAGCTTTCTTT. The rearrangement uses TRBV11-2 and TRBJ1-1; TRBD1 might be the D (5 bases). Looked up from germline, CDR1 is SGHAT and CDR2 is FQNNGV. This CDR3 has 14 residues. The germline V and J ends were trimmed by 2 bases and 4 bases, with 11 bases remaining between them.

The rearrangement uses TRBV2 and TRBJ1-3, with TRBD1 identical over 7 bases. Germline loops: CDR1 SNHLY, CDR2 FYNNEI. The CDR3 is 15 amino acids. Germline trimming cut 6 bases from V and 7 bases from J; bases unmatched to any gene: 12. The CDR3 is CASRTGNVWKNTIYF. The DNA for the CDR3 is TGTGCCAGCAGGACAGGGAATGTATGGAAGAACACCATATATTTT.

The chain joins TRBV2 to TRBJ2-5; D may be TRBD1 (5 bases). CDR1 and CDR2 (germline): SNHLY, FYNNEI. The CDR3 length is 14 residues. V was cut by 11 bases and J by 2 bases, with 18 bases left in between. The CDR3, as DNA: TGTGCCGCCGCCAGGGTTGACGTTCAAGAGACCCAGTACTTC. This gives the protein CAAARVDVQETQYF.

The gene calls are TRBV5-8 and TRBJ1-5; 7 bases match TRBD1. From germline, CDR1 is SGHTS and CDR2 YDEGEE. The CDR3 sequence is 17 residues long. The V and J ends lost 0 bases and 0 bases, in that order; junction bases with no gene match: 6. The chain's CDR3 is CASSLVRDSYSNQPQHF. DNA of the CDR3: TGTGCCAGCAGCTTGGTCAGGGACAGCTATAGCAATCAGCCCCAGCATTTT.

This clone was picked up a small number of times. Other DNA sequences from this sample encode an identical CDR3 as well. The genes are TRBV7-9 and TRBJ1-1, with TRBD1 identical over 8 bases. Germline CDR1 is SEHNR and CDR2 is FQNEAQ (reference sequence). Trimming at V came to 2 bases and at J to 6 bases, leaving 5 bases not matched to a gene. The CDR3 sequence is 14 residues long. Written as DNA, the CDR3 is TGTGCCAGCAGCTTACGACAGGGGAGCGCTGAAGCTTTCTTT. Encoded protein: CASSLRQGSAEAFF.

The V call is TRBV19, the J call TRBJ1-2; maybe TRBD1 (5 bases). CDR1 is LNHDA and CDR2 is SQIVND in the germline V gene (reference sequence). V was shortened by 3 bases and J by 6 bases, with 11 bases between the two germline ends. The length of the CDR3 is 13 residues. CDR3 in DNA: TGTGCCAGTAGTATGAAGACAGATCATGGCTACACCTTC. Amino acids: CASSMKTDHGYTF.

This rearrangement joins TRBV18 to TRBJ1-2; D is unclear. Trimming removed 2 bases at V and 2 bases at J, with 12 bases between. CDR1 is KGHSH and CDR2 is LQKENI in the germline V gene. The CDR3 has 15 residues. CDR3 nucleotides: TGTGCCAGCTCACCAGGGCAAGCCTCAAACTATGGCTACACCTTC. This encodes CASSPGQASNYGYTF.

This clone was observed a few times. The V gene is TRBV5-6, the J gene TRBJ2-7; weak D call: TRBD2 (5 bases). The V end lost 4 bases, the J end lost 3 bases, and 17 bases lay between the germline ends. This CDR3 has 15 amino acids. CDR1 SGHDT and CDR2 YYEEEE come from the germline V gene. This chain's CDR3 is CASSITRELDYEQYF. In DNA, the CDR3 is TGTGCCAGCAGCATAACCCGGGAACTAGACTACGAGCAGTACTTC.